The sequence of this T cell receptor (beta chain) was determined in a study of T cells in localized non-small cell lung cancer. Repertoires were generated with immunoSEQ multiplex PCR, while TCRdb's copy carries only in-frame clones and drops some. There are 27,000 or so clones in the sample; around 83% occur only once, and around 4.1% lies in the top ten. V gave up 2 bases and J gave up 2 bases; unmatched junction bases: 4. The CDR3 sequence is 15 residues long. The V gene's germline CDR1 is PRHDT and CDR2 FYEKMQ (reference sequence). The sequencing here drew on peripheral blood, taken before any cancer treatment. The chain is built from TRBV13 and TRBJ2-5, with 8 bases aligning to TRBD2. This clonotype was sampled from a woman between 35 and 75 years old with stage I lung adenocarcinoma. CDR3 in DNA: TGTGCCAGCAGCTTACAGCGGGGGACTCAAGAGACCCAGTACTTC. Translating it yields CASSLQRGTQETQYF.